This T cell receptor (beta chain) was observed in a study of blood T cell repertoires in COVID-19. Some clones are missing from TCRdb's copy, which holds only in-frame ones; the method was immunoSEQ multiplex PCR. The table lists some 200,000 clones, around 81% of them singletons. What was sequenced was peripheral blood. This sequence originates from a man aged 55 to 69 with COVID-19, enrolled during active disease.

The CDR3 spells CASSLLGANVLTF. CDR3 coding DNA: TGTGCCAGCAGCCTATTGGGGGCCAACGTCCTGACTTTC. This chain uses TRBV9 with TRBJ2-6; D is unresolved. In germline, CDR1 is SGDLS, CDR2 YYNGEE. V gave up 4 bases and J gave up 4 bases, with 6 bases separating them. The CDR3 spans 13 residues.